The entry below gives a single TCR beta chain sequence along with its context. Its target is not known. Extraction of RNA preceded its reverse transcription into cDNA, which served as the sequencing template. Only in-frame clones appear in the TCRdb table, and some are missing; sequencing was by immunoSEQ multiplex PCR. Of 170,000 or so clones listed, about 60% are singletons. This entry is derived from a study of CD8+ T cells in alopecia areata. Study-level information: Patients received oral tofacitinib, 5 to 10 mg twice daily, for moderate-to-severe alopecia areata.

Trimming cost V 2 bases and J 7 bases, with 8 bases left between them. CDR1 is SEHNR and CDR2 is FQNEAQ in the germline V gene (reference sequence). This CDR3 is built from 12 residues. Treatment here: oral pan-JAK inhibitor, 5-10 mg twice daily. The study team obtained lesional scalp punch biopsies and peripheral blood from alopecia areata patients. Notes on the study in general: A large proportion of expanded lesional clones were detected persisting in scalp and blood during tofacitinib. The study also sequences resident alphabeta T cells of normal skin in scalp samples.

This TCR was sampled from a human donor with alopecia areata. The V gene is TRBV7-9, the J gene TRBJ1-2; the D gene is possibly TRBD1 (6 bases). Here the sequenced sample was CD8+ T cells sorted from blood, taken at week 24, from a patient treated with tofacitinib. The CDR3 spells CASSLQGGGYTF. Written as DNA, the CDR3 is TGTGCCAGCAGCTTACAAGGGGGTGGCTACACCTTC.